The 29 T cell receptor beta chains given below trace back to one sample, sequenced in a study of T cells in women clearing cervical HPV infection (dated by TCRdb to 2016 to 2019). The library was prepared using the immunoSEQ multiplex PCR assay. Entries here come from immuneACCESS through TCRdb and include only in-frame sequences with V and J called. Some clones fail to appear in such tables; in the studies checked, an unresolved V gene covers under half of the shortfall, and the cause of the remainder is unknown. This sample's table contains about 24,000 clones. The ten largest clones represent 5% to 8.5% of the sample. What was sequenced was blood buffy coat. These receptors all come from a woman aged 18-69 years with a cervical HPV16 infection that either progressed to CIN3+ or cleared (not recorded which).

As for this clone: Read data end 3 residues before the CDR3 end; the end is taken from the germline J gene. This rearrangement joins TRBV18 to TRBJ1-5, with a weak D call TRBD1 (5 bases). V lost 8 bases and J 4 bases, leaving 12 bases between the germline ends. Germline CDR1 KGHSH, CDR2 LQKENI. The length of the CDR3 is 13 residues. CDR3 DNA (partial): TGTGCCAGCACAGCAGGGCTGAATCAGCCC. Translated: CASTAGLNQP. The entire CDR3 sequence reads CASTAGLNQPQHF.

As to this clone: The read ends 3 residues early relative to the CDR3; the germline J gene fills the gap. V usage is TRBV5-1 and J usage is TRBJ2-3, with a tentative D call TRBD2 (7 bases). Germline-derived CDR1 and CDR2 are SGHRS and YFSETQ. The CDR3 extends over 18 amino acids. The V end lost 4 bases, the J end lost 7 bases, and 28 bases lay between the germline ends. The CDR3 DNA, read in part, is TGCGCCAGCAGCCCTGGGGGGGTCCGGGACACAAGCACGAATACG. The encoded protein is CASSPGGVRDTSTNT. The entire CDR3 sequence reads CASSPGGVRDTSTNTQYF.

A note on this clone: The read is 3 residues too short to cover the CDR3 end, so that end is filled in from the germline J gene. The chain has TRBV10-3 and TRBJ2-5; D is unresolved. Per germline, CDR1 ENHRY and CDR2 SYGVKD. The CDR3 length is 11 residues. V was cut by 5 bases and J by 4 bases, with 5 bases left in between. This CDR3 is CAISSTETQYF. The CDR3 DNA, read in part, is TGTGCCATCAGTAGCACAGAGACC.

With respect to this clone: The read ends 3 residues shy of where the CDR3 ends; the end is completed using the germline J gene. The rearrangement joins TRBV20-1 to TRBJ2-1; D call uncertain. V lost 5 bases and J 4 bases, leaving 12 bases between the germline ends. Germline V gives CDR1 DFQATT, CDR2 SNEGSKA (reference sequence). CDR3 size: 13 residues. The sequenced CDR3 bases are TGCAGTGCTTATCAAGGTATATACAATGAG. It yields the protein CSAYQGIYNE. The CDR3 reads in full as CSAYQGIYNEQFF.

Comments on this clone: The CDR3 goes on 3 residues after the read ends, and that part is filled in from the germline J gene. The chain uses TRBV30 and TRBJ1-1; TRBD1 aligns across 8 bases. The CDR3 covers 15 residues. Germline CDR1 GTSNPN, CDR2 SVGIG (reference sequence). With 4 bases clipped from V and 4 bases from J, the junction kept 11 bases outside the gene matches. The chain's CDR3 is CAWNLFGTGPTEAFF. CDR3 DNA, as far as it was read: TGTGCCTGGAATTTGTTCGGGACAGGACCCACTGAA.

In regard to this clone: The CDR3 goes on 3 residues after the read ends, and that part is filled in from the germline J gene. This chain uses TRBV19 with TRBJ1-5, with D perhaps matching TRBD1 (6 bases). V lost 6 bases and J lost 0, with 12 bases in between. This CDR3 contains 15 residues. Germline lookup yields CDR1 LNHDA and CDR2 SQIVND (reference sequence). The sequenced CDR3 bases are TGTGCCAGTAGCTACAGGGATTATAGCAATCAGCCC. It yields the protein CASSYRDYSNQP. The CDR3 in its entirety is CASSYRDYSNQPQHF.

Notes on this clone: One end of the junction varies from germline; a read error may be responsible. The read finishes 3 residues shy of the CDR3 end, and the germline J gene is used to complete it. Other DNA sequences within the sample encode an identical CDR3. The genes are TRBV7-7 and TRBJ2-5; tentatively, D is TRBD1 (5 bases). The CDR3 has 18 residues. The V gene's germline CDR1 is SSHAT and CDR2 FNYEAQ (reference sequence). The DNA read from the CDR3 is TGTGCTAGCAGCCTTTCCCTATTAGCAGGGCCTAACCAAGAGACC. Translation gives CASSLSLLAGPNQET. The entire CDR3 is CASSLSLLAGPNQETQYF.

Notes on this clone: Read coverage stops 3 residues before the CDR3 terminus; the germline J gene supplies the remainder. The chain combines TRBV10-3 with TRBJ2-1; TRBD2 agrees at 9 bases. Germline CDR1 and CDR2: ENHRY and SYGVKD. The CDR3 has 16 residues. Trimming at V came to 0 bases and at J to 2 bases, leaving 2 bases not matched to a gene. This chain's CDR3 is CAISESGGRAYNEQFF. Incomplete CDR3 DNA: TGTGCCATCAGTGAGTCAGGCGGGAGGGCCTACAATGAG.

In regard to this clone: The read ends 3 residues before the CDR3 terminus; that terminus is restored from the germline J gene. The V gene is TRBV6-4, the J gene TRBJ2-1; no clear D gene. The CDR3 contains 13 residues. V lost 5 bases and J 4 bases, leaving 9 bases between the germline ends. Germline values: CDR1 MRHNA, CDR2 SNTAGT. The CDR3 spells CASSRTEYNEQFF. CDR3 bases read: TGTGCCAGCAGTAGAACAGAATACAATGAG.

Comment on this clone: The read stops 3 residues short of the end of the CDR3; the missing end is completed from the germline J gene. The J gene is TRBJ2-1, the V gene TRBV18; maybe TRBD1 (6 bases). V lost 3 bases and J 8 bases, leaving 11 bases between the germline ends. The CDR3 covers 13 residues. CDR1 and CDR2 (germline): KGHSH, LQKENI. Partial CDR3 DNA: TGTGCCAGCTCACCTCAGGGGCGGGATGAG. This sequence encodes CASSPQGRDE. The full-length CDR3 reads as CASSPQGRDEQFF.

On this clone: Read coverage stops 3 residues before the CDR3 terminus; the germline J gene supplies the remainder. This chain joins TRBV5-1 and TRBJ2-7; possible D gene TRBD2, 6 bases. Trimming cost V 0 bases and J 2 bases, with 12 bases left between them. CDR3 length equals 15 residues. Germline V gives CDR1 SGHRS, CDR2 YFSETQ. CDR3: CASSLAFGGTYEQYF. The CDR3 DNA, read in part, is TGCGCCAGCAGCTTGGCCTTTGGCGGGACCTACGAG.

Turning to this clone: The observed sequence ends 3 residues before the CDR3 terminus, with the missing tail filled in from the germline J gene. The chain couples TRBV11-2 to TRBJ1-2, with no clear D. The V end was cut by 0 bases, the J end by 4 bases, with 9 bases between. Looked up from germline, CDR1 is SGHAT and CDR2 is FQNNGV. The CDR3 extends over 14 amino acids. The DNA read from the CDR3 is TGTGCCAGCAGCTTAGATCCGGGTACCTATGGC. Its translation is CASSLDPGTYG. The complete CDR3 reads CASSLDPGTYGYTF.

Details on this clone: Coverage ceases 3 residues before the CDR3 finishes, and the germline J gene fills in the end. The V call is TRBV20-1, the J call TRBJ2-1; TRBD2 aligns across 13 bases. This CDR3 is built from 17 residues. V lost 2 bases to trimming and J lost 8 bases; unmatched junction nucleotides: 12. Per the germline V gene, CDR1 is DFQATT and CDR2 is SNEGSKA (reference sequence). The CDR3 sequence: CSARPSRTSGSYDEQFF. CDR3 bases read: TGCAGTGCTAGACCAAGCCGGACTAGCGGGAGTTACGATGAG.

Concerning this clone itself: The read gets to within 3 residues of the CDR3 end, and the germline J gene fills in the rest. The chain couples TRBV7-3 to TRBJ1-1, with D possibly TRBD1 on 5 matching bases. CDR3 length: 15 amino acids. Germline V CDR1 and CDR2: SGHTA, FQGTGA. V lost 6 bases, J lost 4 bases, and 18 bases lay in between. The CDR3 here is CASSSRSGSGTEAFF. The sequenced part of the CDR3 DNA is TGTGCCAGCAGTTCCAGGTCAGGGAGTGGCACTGAA.

To note about this clone: Read sequence stops 3 residues before the CDR3 end, and the germline J gene provides the missing end. V is TRBV23-1 and J is TRBJ2-2; TRBD2 agrees at 8 bases. TRBV23-1 is labeled an ORF, and its function is uncertain. The CDR3 covers 16 residues. V gave up 0 bases and J gave up 5 bases; unmatched junction bases: 5. The CDR3 DNA, read in part, is TGCGCCAGCAGTCAATCCGCGGGAGGTTTAACCGGGGAG. Protein: CASSQSAGGLTGE. In full, the CDR3 is CASSQSAGGLTGELFF.

Notes on this clone: The read halts 3 residues ahead of the CDR3 end, with the missing end drawn from the germline J gene. The genes are TRBV5-4 and TRBJ2-1; D gene unclear. The V end was cut by 5 bases, the J end by 0 bases, with 12 bases between. CDR1 and CDR2 (germline): SGHNT, YYREEE (reference sequence). This CDR3 is built from 15 residues. Partial CDR3 DNA: TGTGCCAGCAGTTCGCACATTACCTCCTACAATGAG. This sequence encodes CASSSHITSYNE. The full CDR3 protein is CASSSHITSYNEQFF. Based on the CDR3 plus reference TRBV5-4 and TRBJ2-1, the full variable domain is ETGVTQSPTHLIKTRGQQVTLRCSSQSGHNTVSWYQQALGQGPQFIFQYYREEENGRGNFPPRFSGLQFPNYSSELNVNALELDDSALYLCASSSHITSYNEQFFGPGTRLTVL.

The CDR3 DNA, read in part, is TGTGCCAGTACCGGGACAGTAGTCTACGAG. Residues: CASTGTVVYE. The entire CDR3 protein is CASTGTVVYEQYF. The chain carries TRBV28 and TRBJ2-7; 7 nucleotides align to TRBD1. The read finishes 3 residues shy of the CDR3 end, and the germline J gene is used to complete it. V dropped 9 bases and J dropped 3; count of bases not matched to a gene: 8. Germline V gene sequence: CDR1 MDHEN, CDR2 SYDVKM. The CDR3 length is 13 residues.

CDR3 DNA, as far as it was read: TGTGCCAGCAGCCCTGACAGGGGCCGGGCGTATGACAATCAGCCC. The encoded protein is CASSPDRGRAYDNQP. The complete CDR3 protein is CASSPDRGRAYDNQPQHF. V and J are TRBV7-3 and TRBJ1-5, with 8 bases aligning to TRBD1. The CDR3 end lies 3 residues beyond the end of the read and is filled in from the germline J gene. The CDR3 has 18 residues. J lost 3 bases, V lost 5 bases, and 15 bases had no gene match. Germline CDR1 and CDR2: SGHTA and FQGTGA.

With regard to this clone: The missing CDR3 end, 3 residues past where the read stops, is filled in from the germline J gene. V gene TRBV20-1 combines with J gene TRBJ2-1; TRBD2 matches 8 bases. CDR3 size: 15 residues. Germline CDR1 is DFQATT and CDR2 is SNEGSKA (reference sequence). V shed 3 bases, J shed 0 bases, and the junction held 4 bases outside the gene matches. CDR3 DNA, as far as it was read: TGCAGTGCTAGTAAGAGCGGGAGCTCCTACAATGAG. Protein: CSASKSGSSYNE. The whole CDR3 sequence reads CSASKSGSSYNEQFF.

The CDR3 spells CASSSGVGYTF. CDR3 DNA, as far as it was read: TGTGCCAGCAGTAGCGGGGTCGGC. The chain carries TRBV2 and TRBJ1-2; D remains unclear. Coverage ceases 3 residues before the CDR3 finishes, and the germline J gene fills in the end. The CDR3 is made up of 11 amino acids. CDR1 SNHLY and CDR2 FYNNEI come from the germline V gene. Full variable domain (remainder filled in from reference TRBV2 and TRBJ1-2): EPEVTQTPSHQVTQMGQEVILRCVPISNHLYFYWYRQILGQKVEFLVSFYNNEISEKSEIFDDQFSVERPDGSNFTLKIRSTKLEDSAMYFCASSSGVGYTFGSGTRLTVV.

On this clone: The CDR3 end lies 3 residues beyond the end of the read and is filled in from the germline J gene. V is TRBV30 and J is TRBJ2-3; D possibly corresponds to TRBD1 (6 bases). CDR3 size: 14 residues. Germline V gene lookup returns CDR1 GTSNPN and CDR2 SVGIG (reference sequence). CDR3 loop: CACQFGGYNQPQYF. CDR3 bases read: TGTGCCTGTCAGTTTGGGGGCTACAATCAGCCG.

The sequenced CDR3 bases are TGCGCCAGCAGCTTGGATGCAGGGAAGCAAGAGACC. Amino acids: CASSLDAGKQET. The full-length CDR3 reads as CASSLDAGKQETQYF. The chain links TRBV5-1 to TRBJ2-5; TRBD1 might be the D (5 bases). The read ends 3 residues before the CDR3 terminus; that terminus is restored from the germline J gene. The CDR3 contains 15 residues. V lost 0 bases and J lost 2, with 11 bases in between. Per the germline V gene, CDR1 is SGHRS and CDR2 is YFSETQ.

The covered CDR3 bases are TGTGCCAGCAGTGAAGTGGTGTCCTCGGGGTTCAATCAGCCC. It translates to CASSEVVSSGFNQP. The entire CDR3 sequence reads CASSEVVSSGFNQPQHF. The chain employs TRBV6-1 and TRBJ1-5; D is unclear. The read is 3 residues too short to cover the CDR3 end, so that end is filled in from the germline J gene. Between the trimmed V and J ends, which lost 1 base and 3 bases, there was a span of 16 bases. This CDR3 region has 17 residues. Germline-derived CDR1 and CDR2 are MNHNS and SASEGT.

Note on this clone: The read ends 3 residues before the CDR3 terminus; that terminus is restored from the germline J gene. V gene TRBV11-3 combines with J gene TRBJ2-7; TRBD2 might be the D (5 bases). Germline V lookup: CDR1 SGHNT, CDR2 YENEEA. This CDR3 is 13 amino acids long. V was cut by 0 bases and J by 6 bases, with 9 bases left in between. The CDR3 DNA, read in part, is TGTGCCAGCAGCTTAGAGCAGCGGCTCGAG. Amino acids: CASSLEQRLE. The complete CDR3 sequence is CASSLEQRLEQYF.

As to this clone: The read ends 3 residues shy of where the CDR3 ends; the end is completed using the germline J gene. The chain links TRBV15 to TRBJ1-5, with 10 positions matching TRBD1. This CDR3 is built from 16 residues. V trimming: 1 base; J trimming: 6 bases; junction bases outside the gene matches: 6. Germline loops: CDR1 LNHNV, CDR2 YYDKDF (reference sequence). The CDR3 loop is CATSRGDRGRFQPQHF. The sequenced part of the CDR3 DNA is TGTGCCACCAGCAGAGGGGACAGGGGACGGTTTCAGCCC.

As for this clone: Read coverage stops 3 residues before the CDR3 terminus; the germline J gene supplies the remainder. V is TRBV30 and J is TRBJ2-2; a weak D match, TRBD1 (5 bases). In germline, CDR1 is GTSNPN, CDR2 SVGIG (reference sequence). The CDR3 sequence is 15 residues long. The CDR3 is CAWSVERGNNEKLFF. The covered CDR3 bases are TGTGCCTGGAGTGTTGAAAGGGGAAACAATGAAAAG.

Of note for this clone: The missing CDR3 end, 3 residues past where the read stops, is filled in from the germline J gene. The chain is built from TRBV19 and TRBJ1-2; TRBD1 matches 8 bases. The germline V gene has CDR1 LNHDA and CDR2 SQIVND (reference sequence). CDR3 size: 13 residues. V trimming: 9 bases; J trimming: 3 bases; junction bases outside the gene matches: 6. The CDR3 bases that were read are TGTGCCAGCAAAGACAGGGGTGACTATGGC. Amino acid sequence: CASKDRGDYG. The CDR3 reads in full as CASKDRGDYGYTF.

Concerning this clone itself: The sequence runs out 3 residues before the end of the CDR3; the remainder is reconstructed from the germline J gene. The chain recombines TRBV2 with TRBJ1-6; 7 bases agree with TRBD1. The V segment lost 7 bases and the J segment 5 bases; nucleotides outside the gene matches: 8. CDR3 length equals 15 residues. In germline, CDR1 is SNHLY, CDR2 FYNNEI. Partial CDR3 DNA: TGTGCCAGCATCCGGACAGGTCGGAATAATTCACCC. The encoded protein is CASIRTGRNNSP. The whole CDR3 sequence is CASIRTGRNNSPLHF.

In the case of this clone: The DNA ends 3 residues before the CDR3 does, and the rest of the CDR3 is filled in from the germline J gene. The chain combines TRBV7-9 with TRBJ1-2; TRBD1 aligns across 7 bases. V dropped 5 bases and J dropped 5; count of bases not matched to a gene: 5. Germline V gene lookup returns CDR1 SEHNR and CDR2 FQNEAQ (reference sequence). CDR3 length: 13 residues. The CDR3 sequence is CASSTTGEYGYTF. Partial CDR3 DNA: TGTGCCAGCAGCACCACAGGGGAATATGGC.